The 18 T cell receptor beta chains below all came from one sample that was sequenced in a study of metastatic and nonmetastatic thyroid tumors. Thyroid surgery was preceded by no treatment in any patient. Via MiXCR, TCRdb re-called the PCR reads. The sample yields around 34,000 clones, about 21% seen once. Material for sequencing was tumor tissue. These receptors were collected from a male donor with papillary thyroid cancer or a benign thyroid nodule (not recorded which). Some clones in this sample may be carry-over from other donors' samples.

This clone was seen a few times. V gene TRBV6-1 combines with J gene TRBJ2-3; no clear D. With 4 bases removed from V and 3 bases from J, the gap between germline ends came to 14 bases. There are 15 residues in the CDR3. Germline V gives CDR1 MNHNS, CDR2 SASEGT. CDR3 DNA sequence: TGTGCCAGCAGTGCCCGATATGGCGCAACAGATACGCAGTATTTT. Amino acids: CASSARYGATDTQYF.

The genes are TRBV19 and TRBJ2-2; possibly TRBD2 for D (5 bases). CDR3 length: 13 residues. V dropped 2 bases and J dropped 7 bases, with 8 bases sitting between them. Per germline, CDR1 LNHDA and CDR2 SQIVND (reference sequence). The DNA for the CDR3 is TGTGCCAGTAGTATACCCGGGGACGGGGAGCTGTTTTTT. Translating gives CASSIPGDGELFF. Combining the CDR3 with reference TRBV19 and TRBJ2-2 gives the whole variable domain DGGITQSPKYLFRKEGQNVTLSCEQNLNHDAMYWYRQDPGQGLRLIYYSQIVNDFQKGDIAEGYSVSREKKESFPLTVTSAQKNPTAFYLCASSIPGDGELFFGEGSRLTVL.

At least ten counts were recorded for this clone. The chain carries TRBV7-2 and TRBJ2-1; D gene ambiguous. Looked up from germline, CDR1 is SGHTA and CDR2 is FQGNSA. The CDR3 runs 13 residues. The germline V and J ends were trimmed by 1 base and 5 bases, with 6 bases remaining between them. CDR3 loop: CASSLVRHNEQFF. The CDR3 DNA reads TGTGCCAGCAGCTTAGTTAGGCACAATGAGCAGTTCTTC.

This clone was counted once. The chain couples TRBV11-1 to TRBJ2-2, with 14 bases matching TRBD2. Per the germline V gene, CDR1 is SGHAT and CDR2 is FQDESV (reference sequence). The CDR3 loop spans 18 amino acids. V lost 2 bases, J lost 6 bases, and 8 bases stayed unmatched. The CDR3 protein is CASSLPGLAGALSGELFF. As DNA, the CDR3 is TGTGCCAGCAGCTTACCGGGACTAGCGGGAGCGTTATCCGGGGAGCTGTTTTTT.

This clone was detected ten times or more. The chain links TRBV6-1 to TRBJ1-4; TRBD1 matches at 10 bases. V was pared by 6 bases and J by 8 bases, with 12 bases of the junction left unmatched. The CDR3 spans 16 residues. Germline V lookup: CDR1 MNHNS, CDR2 SASEGT. The CDR3 nucleotides read TGTGCCAGCAGCCAGAACGCAGGACAGGGGGGCGAAAAACTGTTTTTT. Translation gives CASSQNAGQGGEKLFF.

This clone rates as medium-sized. The chain couples TRBV20-1 to TRBJ1-1, with no clear D. The CDR3 totals 12 residues. The V gene's germline CDR1 is DFQATT and CDR2 SNEGSKA (reference sequence). The V end was cut by 2 bases, the J end by 0 bases, with 4 bases between. The CDR3 region is CSARRMNTEAFF. The CDR3, as DNA: TGCAGTGCTAGACGTATGAACACTGAAGCTTTCTTT.

This clone has a handful of counts. Since a much larger clone is just one base distant, this may be a read error. The genes are TRBV4-2 and TRBJ2-3; D unclear. The germline V and J ends were trimmed by 2 bases and 2 bases, with 2 bases remaining between them. The CDR3 has 12 residues. Germline V gives CDR1 LGHNA, CDR2 YNFKEQ. In DNA, the CDR3 is TGTGCCAGCAGCCAAATCACAGATACGCAGTATTTT. It translates to CASSQITDTQYF.

This clone was seen more than once but under ten times. The rearrangement joins TRBV20-1 to TRBJ1-1; D might be TRBD1 (5 bases). Germline V CDR1 and CDR2: DFQATT, SNEGSKA (reference sequence). V dropped 4 bases and J dropped 6 bases, with 15 bases sitting between them. This CDR3 is 13 amino acids long. Here the CDR3 DNA reads TGCAGTGCTAAAGCAACGGGGCGAGCTGAAGCTTTCTTT. Protein: CSAKATGRAEAFF.

Notes on this clone: Germline and junction disagree at one end, which may indicate a read error. Other nucleotide sequences from this sample produce the same CDR3. The gene calls are TRBV5-1 and TRBJ2-7; 8 bases match TRBD2. The CDR3 runs 17 residues. Germline V CDR1 and CDR2: SGHRS, YFSETQ. This chain's CDR3 is CASSPAGTSGNPYEQYF. In DNA, the CDR3 is TGTGCCAGCAGCCCCGCAGGGACTAGTGGGAATCCCTACGAGCAGTACTTC.

This sequence joins TRBV20-1 and TRBJ2-7, with TRBD2 matching 7 bases. From germline, CDR1 is DFQATT and CDR2 SNEGSKA (reference sequence). V lost 0 bases, J lost 2 bases, and 7 bases stayed unmatched. This CDR3 contains 15 residues. The CDR3 region is CSARDLGRYAYEQYF. The CDR3 region has the DNA TGCAGTGCTAGAGACCTCGGGAGGTATGCCTACGAGCAGTACTTC.

This clone was observed many times. The rearrangement uses TRBV12-3 or TRBV12-4 and TRBJ1-5; possibly TRBD1 for D (6 bases). V shed 2 bases and J shed 7 bases, with 9 bases lying between them. CDR3 length equals 13 residues. CDR3 in DNA: TGTGCCAGCAGTTTACAGGGGTGGCAGCCCCAGCATTTT. Its protein product is CASSLQGWQPQHF.

This clone appeared a few times. A read error may explain this, as a much larger clone is one base away. The V and J genes are TRBV7-9 and TRBJ2-3, with D hard to call. The CDR3 runs to 12 residues. Germline V gene sequence: CDR1 SEHNR, CDR2 FQNEAQ (reference sequence). With 8 bases removed from V and 5 bases from J, the gap between germline ends came to 11 bases. The CDR3 DNA reads TGTGCCAGCGGCATCCTGGTAGATACGCAGTATTTT. Translating it yields CASGILVDTQYF.

This clone was seen ten or more times. This rearrangement joins TRBV9 to TRBJ1-4; 7 bases match TRBD1. V dropped 1 base and J dropped 7; count of bases not matched to a gene: 4. This CDR3 contains 14 residues. CDR1 and CDR2 from the germline V gene are SGDLS and YYNGEE. DNA for the CDR3: TGTGCCAGCAGCGTAACAGGGGTCGGTGAAAAACTGTTTTTT. Translation gives CASSVTGVGEKLFF.

The CDR3 sequence: CASSLAGQGYEQYF. CDR3 DNA: TGTGCCAGCAGCTTAGCCGGACAGGGCTACGAGCAGTACTTC. V is TRBV7-9 and J is TRBJ2-7, with 8 bases that match TRBD1. This CDR3 comprises 14 residues. CDR1 is SEHNR, CDR2 FQNEAQ, per germline (reference sequence). The ends lost 0 bases at V and 3 bases at J; junction bases unmatched: 1. The full variable domain, with the rest looked up from reference TRBV7-9 and TRBJ2-7, is DTGVSQNPRHKITKRGQNVTFRCDPISEHNRLYWYRQTLGQGPEFLTYFQNEAQLEKSRLLSDRFSAERPKGSFSTLEIQRTEQGDSAMYLCASSLAGQGYEQYFGPGTRLTVT.

There are a few counts of this clone. This sequence joins TRBV5-8 and TRBJ2-7; 10 positions match TRBD2. V gave up 3 bases and J gave up 6 bases; unmatched junction bases: 9. Germline-derived CDR1 and CDR2 are SGHTS and YDEGEE. CDR3 size: 15 residues. The CDR3 DNA follows: TGTGCCAGCAGCTATCTAGCGGGAGTAGCTTTCGAGCAGTACTTC. Its protein product is CASSYLAGVAFEQYF.

The genes are TRBV7-9 and TRBJ2-7, with D perhaps matching TRBD2 (5 bases). The CDR3 totals 15 residues. CDR1 is SEHNR, CDR2 FQNEAQ, per germline (reference sequence). Trimming removed 8 bases at V and 2 bases at J, with 19 bases between. The CDR3 loop reads CASSPVGSGTYEQYF. The CDR3 nucleotides read TGTGCCAGCTCCCCGGTCGGCAGCGGCACCTACGAGCAGTACTTC.

This clone was found many times. The J gene is TRBJ1-1, the V gene TRBV10-3; 7 bases map to TRBD1. V dropped 4 bases and J dropped 7; count of bases not matched to a gene: 3. In germline, CDR1 is ENHRY, CDR2 SYGVKD. This CDR3 spans 12 amino acids. The CDR3 region is CAISAGQNEAFF. CDR3 sequence (DNA): TGTGCCATCAGTGCGGGACAGAATGAAGCTTTCTTT.

This clone was found many times. The V and J genes are TRBV12-3 or TRBV12-4 and TRBJ1-2; maybe TRBD1 (5 bases). CDR3 length equals 15 residues. Trimming shortened V by 5 bases and J by 8 bases, and 21 bases separated the two germline ends. The CDR3, as DNA: TGTGCCAGCAGTCCGTCCCAGACAGTCCTATTCGGCTACACCTTC. Translated, it gives CASSPSQTVLFGYTF.